This TCR beta chain comes out of a study of cytomegalovirus exposure and HLA in healthy donors. Background on the study: When roughly 420 donors were genotyped, roughly 80% of them were found to fall in the Caucasian-associated ancestry cluster.

A multiplex PCR was run with 60 Vbeta primers and 13 Jbeta primers. TCRdb keeps only in-frame clones here, not all; method: immunoSEQ multiplex PCR. The profile shows approximately 170,000 clones, 68% of them singletons. Germline loops: CDR1 MNHEY, CDR2 SMNVEV (reference sequence). The CDR3 consists of 15 residues. The junction had 8 bases not matched to a gene; V was cut back by 3 bases and J by 7 bases. General study results and limits: In a later analysis, at a false discovery rate of 0.05, about 15,000 TCR beta sequences were associated with HLA alleles. Solely CMV serostatus was available to characterize immune exposure. Listed as cytomegalovirus-associated were roughly 180 TCR beta chains.

A note on this clone: The antigen remains unidentified.

The TCR originated in a man aged 50 or older in good health and CMV-seronegative. V is TRBV27 and J is TRBJ1-5, with 8 bases lining up with TRBD1. Sequencing input: PBMCs. CDR3 sequence: CASSLRTGNMQPQHF. As DNA, the CDR3 is TGTGCCAGCAGTTTGCGGACAGGGAATATGCAGCCCCAGCATTTT.